Sequencing of this TCR beta chain was carried out in a study of control samples from healthy donors and cancer patients. Sequencing was performed with immunoSEQ multiplex PCR; in TCRdb, only in-frame clones are kept and a portion is missing. Of 350,000 to 450,000 clones listed, approximately 92% are singletons. Per the germline V gene, CDR1 is WNHNN and CDR2 is SYGVQD (reference sequence). Trimming cost V 8 bases and J 4 bases; bases outside gene matches: 6. The CDR3 sequence is 15 residues long. This receptor was taken from a man aged 40-49 years with head and neck cancer. The chain carries TRBV10-1 and TRBJ2-2; 11 bases match TRBD2. Sequenced material: PBMCs. CDR3 amino acids: CASSLTSGSTGELFF. The CDR3 bases are TGCGCCAGCTCCCTCACTAGCGGGAGCACCGGGGAGCTGTTTTTT.